Following are 2 T cell receptor beta chains from one sample sequenced in a study of patients and donors after allogeneic stem cell transplantation. Each CDR3 protein is one row after TCRdb ran MiXCR on the RT-PCR reads. The sample has roughly 230,000 distinct CDR3 sequences; about 14% are singletons. Input material: blood, either unsorted or a sorted T cell fraction (not recorded which). The source of these receptors is a human donor who was either an allogeneic HSCT recipient or a stem cell or donor lymphocyte infusion donor (not recorded which). It is not recorded whose cells these are; they may come from a transplant donor.

This clonotype was counted many times. The gene calls are TRBV7-7 and TRBJ2-1, with 10 bases fitting TRBD2. The junction had 4 bases not matched to a gene; V was cut back by 2 bases and J by 6 bases. This CDR3 contains 15 residues. Germline CDR1 is SSHAT and CDR2 is FNYEAQ (reference sequence). CDR3 residues: CASSLLAGVGNEQFF. The DNA for the CDR3 is TGTGCCAGCAGCTTACTAGCGGGAGTGGGCAATGAGCAGTTCTTC.

This chain links TRBV5-6 with TRBJ2-1; TRBD1 aligns across 8 bases. From germline, CDR1 is SGHDT and CDR2 YYEEEE. J was trimmed by 7 bases and V by 3 bases; bases with no gene match: 3. This CDR3 region has 13 residues. For the CDR3, the DNA is TGTGCCAGCAGCTGGACAGGGCTTAATGAGCAGTTCTTC. Protein product: CASSWTGLNEQFF.